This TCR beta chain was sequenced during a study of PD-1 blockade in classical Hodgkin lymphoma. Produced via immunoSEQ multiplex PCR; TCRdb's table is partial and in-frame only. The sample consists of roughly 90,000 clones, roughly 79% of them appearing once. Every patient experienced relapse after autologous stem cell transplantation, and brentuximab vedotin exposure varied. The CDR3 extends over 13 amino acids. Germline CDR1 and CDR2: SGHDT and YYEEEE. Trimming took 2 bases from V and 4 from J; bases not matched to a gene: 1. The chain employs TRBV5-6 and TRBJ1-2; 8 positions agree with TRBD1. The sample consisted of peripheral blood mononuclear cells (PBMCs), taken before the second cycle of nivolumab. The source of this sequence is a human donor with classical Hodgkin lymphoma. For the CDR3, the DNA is TGTGCCAGCAGCTTCGGGACAGGCTATGGCTACACCTTC. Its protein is CASSFGTGYGYTF. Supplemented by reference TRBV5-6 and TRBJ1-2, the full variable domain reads DAGVTQSPTHLIKTRGQQVTLRCSPKSGHDTVSWYQQALGQGPQFIFQYYEEEERQRGNFPDRFSGHQFPNYSSELNVNALLLGDSALYLCASSFGTGYGYTFGSGTRLTVV.